These 11 T cell receptor beta chains were all obtained from the same sample, sequenced in a study of CD8 T cells in ankylosing spondylitis. Broader study findings: In ankylosing spondylitis blood, a motif of fewer than 10 highly homologous TCR beta variants appeared characteristic.

TCRdb used MiXCR to reprocess the 5' RACE reads, holding one entry per CDR3 protein. Here the sample spans over 600,000 distinct CDR3 sequences, around a fifth being singletons. Antigens of these TCRs are unknown. The source material was blood, either unsorted or a sorted T cell fraction (not recorded which). The receptor set was obtained from a male donor with ankylosing spondylitis.

The chain carries TRBV3-1 and TRBJ2-7; no firm D call. Germline CDR1 is LGHDT and CDR2 is YNNKEL (reference sequence). Trimming removed 0 bases from V and 3 bases from J, with 9 bases in between. The CDR3 totals 14 residues. CDR3 amino acids: CASSQDPSSYEQYF. The DNA of the CDR3 is TGTGCCAGCAGCCAAGATCCCAGCAGCTACGAGCAGTACTTC.

This clonotype was detected a few times. The chain employs TRBV7-6 and TRBJ2-1; 7 positions agree with TRBD1. The trim removed 1 base at V and 4 bases at J, leaving 4 bases unmatched. The CDR3 covers 15 residues. Germline lookup yields CDR1 SGHVS and CDR2 FNYEAQ. The CDR3 here is CASSLDGTEYNEQFF. The CDR3 DNA is TGTGCCAGCAGCTTAGATGGGACAGAATACAATGAGCAGTTCTTC.

The rearrangement links TRBV20-1 to TRBJ1-6; maybe TRBD1 (5 bases). V lost 3 bases and J 4 bases, leaving 7 bases between the germline ends. The germline V gene encodes CDR1 DFQATT and CDR2 SNEGSKA (reference sequence). The CDR3 loop spans 13 amino acids. The CDR3 region is CSARDNYNSPLHF. The CDR3 DNA follows: TGCAGTGCTAGGGACAATTATAATTCACCCCTCCACTTT.

Only a few counts were recorded for this clonotype. The rearrangement joins TRBV20-1 to TRBJ2-4; 13 bases line up with TRBD2. V was clipped by 4 bases and J by 6 bases; unmatched bases: 6. This CDR3 region has 15 residues. Germline V gives CDR1 DFQATT, CDR2 SNEGSKA (reference sequence). The CDR3 sequence is CSAIGLAGEGNIQYF. CDR3 nucleotides: TGCAGTGCTATAGGACTAGCGGGGGAAGGAAACATTCAGTACTTC.

In this sample, this clonotype turned up a few times. This chain joins TRBV28 and TRBJ2-7; no clear D. Germline V gene sequence: CDR1 MDHEN, CDR2 SYDVKM. Trimming removed 6 bases at V and 2 bases at J, with 14 bases between. The CDR3 consists of 14 residues. CDR3 sequence: CASSLIAPTYEQYF. In nucleotides, the CDR3 is TGTGCCAGCAGCCTCATCGCCCCAACCTACGAGCAGTACTTC.

V and J are TRBV6-2 or TRBV6-3 and TRBJ2-1; 9 bases are shared with TRBD1. Losses at the gene ends were 6 bases for V and 3 bases for J; bases not matched to a gene: 6. CDR1 and CDR2 from the germline V gene are MNHEY and SVGEGT. The CDR3 runs to 15 residues. CDR3 loop: CASSQRGQGYNEQFF. Here the CDR3 DNA reads TGTGCCAGCAGCCAGAGGGGACAGGGCTACAATGAGCAGTTCTTC.

The table lists this clonotype with a few counts. The chain has TRBV6-5 and TRBJ1-5; the D is unclear. V gave up 3 bases and J gave up 1 base, with 10 bases separating them. Germline CDR1 reads MNHEY; CDR2 reads SVGAGI. This CDR3 is 15 amino acids long. CDR3 DNA: TGTGCCAGCAGTTATTGGGAGGACAGCAATCAGCCCCAGCATTTT. Translation gives CASSYWEDSNQPQHF.

This sequence joins TRBV12-3 or TRBV12-4 and TRBJ2-7, with 7 positions matching TRBD1. V dropped 3 bases and J dropped 0; count of bases not matched to a gene: 5. The CDR3 contains 15 residues. In nucleotides, the CDR3 is TGTGCCAGCAGTTTGAGACAGGGCCCCTCCTACGAGCAGTACTTC. This translates into CASSLRQGPSYEQYF.

At least ten counts were recorded for this clonotype. V usage is TRBV20-1 and J usage is TRBJ1-4, with D unclear. The germline CDR1 and CDR2 sequences are DFQATT and SNEGSKA (reference sequence). The V end was cut by 3 bases, the J end by 7 bases, with 15 bases between. The length of the CDR3 is 14 residues. The CDR3 loop is CSARETEGFEKLFF. CDR3 nucleotides: TGCAGTGCTAGGGAGACCGAGGGATTTGAAAAACTGTTTTTT.

The chain has TRBV15 and TRBJ1-1; tentative D call: TRBD1 (5 bases). The CDR3 is made up of 15 amino acids. The V gene's germline CDR1 is LNHNV and CDR2 YYDKDF (reference sequence). The ends were cut back, 0 bases at V and 4 bases at J, with 12 bases in the middle. CDR3 DNA sequence: TGTGCCACCAGCAGAGATCGGGGGAGAGGCACTGAAGCTTTCTTT. Its protein product is CATSRDRGRGTEAFF.

This clonotype was counted between two and nine times. The CDR3 nucleotides are TGTGCCAGCAGTGACAGGGAATCCTACGAGCAGTACTTC. Protein: CASSDRESYEQYF. This chain uses TRBV12-3 or TRBV12-4 with TRBJ2-7, with TRBD1 matching over 7 bases. The CDR3 length is 13 residues. The J segment lost 1 base and the V segment lost 5 bases, leaving 2 bases of the junction unmatched.